The 30 T cell receptor beta chains below come from one sample, sequenced in a study of blood T cell repertoires in COVID-19. Assay: immunoSEQ multiplex PCR; the TCRdb copy retains only in-frame clones and omits some. The profile shows 150,000 to 200,000 clones, roughly 90% of them singletons. Sequencing was performed on peripheral blood. All receptors come from a man aged 50-60 years with acute or convalescent COVID-19.

The rearrangement uses TRBV11-2 and TRBJ1-5; possible D gene TRBD1, 5 bases. CDR3 length: 15 amino acids. Germline V CDR1 and CDR2: SGHAT, FQNNGV. V gave up 5 bases and J gave up 0 bases, with 11 bases separating them. CDR3 amino acids: CASSPAGYSNQPQHF. DNA of the CDR3: TGTGCCAGCAGCCCCGCAGGGTATAGCAATCAGCCCCAGCATTTT.

A note on this clone: At one end the junction does not follow the germline gene, possibly because of a read error. The chain uses TRBV24-1 and TRBJ2-1; TRBD2 agrees at 11 bases. CDR3 length: 14 residues. The germline V gene has CDR1 KGHDR and CDR2 SFDVKD. The CDR3 DNA is TGTGCCACCTCCTTTCCCGGGACTAGCGGAAGGAGTCTCTTC. This gives the protein CATSFPGTSGRSLF.

The genes are TRBV6-2 or TRBV6-3 and TRBJ1-1; D may be TRBD1 (5 bases). Trimming stripped 5 bases from V and 2 bases from J, with 15 bases between. The CDR3 consists of 15 residues. Germline values: CDR1 MNHEY, CDR2 SVGEGT. The CDR3 DNA follows: TGTGCCAGCAGTCGTTATGGGGGGACTAACACTGAAGCTTTCTTT. Its protein product is CASSRYGGTNTEAFF.

Here the CDR3 reads CASSLDWTRIREQYF. Here the CDR3 DNA reads TGTGCCAGCAGCCTAGACTGGACTCGCATACGAGAGCAGTACTTC. V gene TRBV6-5 combines with J gene TRBJ2-7; maybe TRBD2 (5 bases). CDR1 and CDR2 from the germline V gene are MNHEY and SVGAGI. CDR3 size: 15 residues. The V end was cut by 6 bases, the J end by 7 bases, with 22 bases between.

Note on this clone: At one boundary the junction diverges from the germline segment, which might be a read error. The chain employs TRBV7-9 and TRBJ1-3; D uncertain. This CDR3 comprises 17 residues. Germline lookup yields CDR1 SEHNR and CDR2 FQNEAQ (reference sequence). CDR3 bases: TGTGCCAGCAGCTTAGCCATTCCGGGCTCTTCGGGAAACACCACATATTTT. Translation: CASSLAIPGSSGNTTYF.

This sequence joins TRBV11-3 and TRBJ2-7, with 7 bases identical to TRBD1. Germline CDR1 reads SGHNT; CDR2 reads YENEEA. V shed 4 bases, J shed 5 bases, and the junction held 8 bases outside the gene matches. The CDR3 has 14 amino acids. The CDR3 coding sequence is TGTGCCAGCAGCTCCCAGACAGGGTTGCACGAGCAGTACTTC. Translation: CASSSQTGLHEQYF. Drawing the rest from reference TRBV11-3 and TRBJ2-7, the complete variable domain is EAGVVQSPRYKIIEKKQPVAFWCNPISGHNTLYWYLQNLGQGPELLIRYENEEAVDDSQLPKDRFSAERLKGVDSTLKIQPAELGDSAVYLCASSSQTGLHEQYFGPGTRLTVT.

The chain combines TRBV27 with TRBJ1-4, with 7 nucleotides matching TRBD1. The CDR3 runs to 14 residues. The V and J ends lost 5 bases and 6 bases, in that order; junction bases with no gene match: 6. Germline CDR1 reads MNHEY; CDR2 reads SMNVEV (reference sequence). This CDR3 reads CASSAGQFYEKLFF. The DNA for the CDR3 is TGTGCCAGCAGTGCGGGACAGTTTTATGAAAAACTGTTTTTT. The full variable domain, completed using reference TRBV27 and TRBJ1-4, is EAQVTQNPRYLITVTGKKLTVTCSQNMNHEYMSWYRQDPGLGLRQIYYSMNVEVTDKGDVPEGYKVSRKEKRNFPLILESPSPNQTSLYFCASSAGQFYEKLFFGSGTQLSVL.

The V and J genes are TRBV18 and TRBJ1-1, with a possible D match to TRBD1 (5 bases). Germline values: CDR1 KGHSH, CDR2 LQKENI. This CDR3 spans 13 amino acids. With 8 bases removed from V and 2 bases from J, the gap between germline ends came to 12 bases. CDR3: CASASGVNTEAFF. The CDR3 region has the DNA TGTGCCAGCGCGTCGGGGGTAAACACTGAAGCTTTCTTT.

The chain employs TRBV6-6 and TRBJ1-2; D not resolved. The CDR3 loop spans 14 amino acids. The germline gives CDR1 MNHNY, CDR2 SVGAGI (reference sequence). Between the trimmed V and J ends, which lost 2 bases and 0 bases, there was a span of 7 bases. The CDR3 sequence: CASSYGGANYGYTF. The DNA of the CDR3 is TGTGCCAGCAGTTACGGAGGAGCTAACTATGGCTACACCTTC.

The chain is built from TRBV19 and TRBJ2-1, with D unresolved. CDR3 length: 17 residues. Germline V gene sequence: CDR1 LNHDA, CDR2 SQIVND (reference sequence). With 2 bases removed from V and 0 bases from J, the gap between germline ends came to 14 bases. As DNA, the CDR3 is TGTGCCAGTAGTATAAAGCTTACAGTAAGCTCCTACAATGAGCAGTTCTTC. Its translation is CASSIKLTVSSYNEQFF.

The rearrangement uses TRBV12-5 and TRBJ1-2; D is undetermined. The ends were cut back, 0 bases at V and 0 bases at J, with 14 bases in the middle. The CDR3 has 17 residues. Germline V lookup: CDR1 LGHNT, CDR2 FRNRAP. CDR3: CASGLVRDELSNYGYTF. The CDR3 coding sequence is TGTGCTAGTGGTTTGGTACGAGATGAACTATCTAACTATGGCTACACCTTC.

The chain joins TRBV27 to TRBJ2-7, with a weak D call TRBD1 (6 bases). The ends were cut back, 3 bases at V and 1 base at J, with 16 bases in the middle. The CDR3 contains 16 residues. Germline V gene data show CDR1 as MNHEY and CDR2 as SMNVEV (reference sequence). The CDR3 spells CASSFDAQGHSYEQYF. As DNA, the CDR3 is TGTGCCAGCAGTTTCGACGCACAGGGTCATTCCTACGAGCAGTACTTC.

This clone was seen once. The gene calls are TRBV5-4 and TRBJ2-3; the match to TRBD2 covers 10 bases. Germline values: CDR1 SGHNT, CDR2 YYREEE (reference sequence). The CDR3 extends over 17 amino acids. The V segment lost 4 bases and the J segment 5 bases; nucleotides outside the gene matches: 13. CDR3 coding DNA: TGTGCCAGCAGCGCCGACGCTAGCGGGAGAGGGGTAGATACGCAGTATTTT. Amino acids: CASSADASGRGVDTQYF.

The chain joins TRBV7-2 to TRBJ2-1; 7 nucleotides align to TRBD1. Germline loops: CDR1 SGHTA, CDR2 FQGNSA. This CDR3 has 15 residues. The V and J ends lost 5 bases and 7 bases, in that order; junction bases with no gene match: 11. The CDR3 region is CASSLRQGPSNEQFF. The CDR3 DNA follows: TGTGCCAGCAGCCTCCGACAGGGACCCTCGAATGAGCAGTTCTTC. Using reference TRBV7-2 and TRBJ2-1 for the parts outside the CDR3, the full variable domain is GAGVSQSPSNKVTEKGKDVELRCDPISGHTALYWYRQSLGQGLEFLIYFQGNSAPDKSGLPSDRFSAERTGGSVSTLTIQRTQQEDSAVYLCASSLRQGPSNEQFFGPGTRLTVL.

This clone appeared once. V gene TRBV3-1 (or the pseudogene TRBV3-2) combines with J gene TRBJ2-1; possibly TRBD2 for D (6 bases). With 1 base removed from V and 6 bases from J, the gap between germline ends came to 10 bases. The CDR3 consists of 14 residues. Germline V gene data show CDR1 as LGHDT and CDR2 as YNNKEL (reference sequence). The CDR3 sequence: CASSQAGVGNEQFF. CDR3 coding DNA: TGTGCCAGCAGCCAAGCGGGGGTAGGCAATGAGCAGTTCTTC.

V is TRBV2 and J is TRBJ1-1; D gene unclear. The CDR3 runs to 12 residues. CDR1 and CDR2 (germline): SNHLY, FYNNEI. The V gene lost 7 bases and the J gene lost 5 bases, with 11 bases spanning the gap. This chain's CDR3 is CASTSEATEAFF. CDR3 nucleotides: TGTGCCAGCACCTCGGAGGCAACTGAAGCTTTCTTT.

This rearrangement joins TRBV5-1 to TRBJ2-5; 15 nucleotides line up with TRBD2. CDR3 length: 17 amino acids. Germline V CDR1 and CDR2: SGHRS, YFSETQ. Losses at the gene ends were 3 bases for V and 4 bases for J; bases not matched to a gene: 7. This chain's CDR3 is CASSYWTSGGAGETQYF. The CDR3 DNA is TGCGCCAGCAGCTACTGGACTAGCGGGGGGGCTGGAGAGACCCAGTACTTC.

As concerns this clone: Other DNA sequences in this specimen translate into the identical CDR3. V is TRBV5-1 and J is TRBJ2-1; D is unresolved. Trimming took off 4 bases at V and 4 bases at J, with 6 bases between the two ends. The CDR3 spans 12 residues. CDR1 is SGHRS, CDR2 YFSETQ, per germline. CDR3 bases: TGCGCCAGCAGCGCCACATACAATGAGCAGTTCTTC. As protein: CASSATYNEQFF.

This rearrangement joins TRBV19 to TRBJ2-5, with 7 bases fitting TRBD2. V gave up 3 bases and J gave up 3 bases; unmatched junction bases: 7. Germline-derived CDR1 and CDR2 are LNHDA and SQIVND (reference sequence). The CDR3 contains 15 residues. The CDR3 loop reads CASSMLSAGEETQYF. CDR3 bases: TGTGCCAGTAGTATGCTCTCTGCGGGAGAAGAGACCCAGTACTTC.

V gene TRBV11-2 combines with J gene TRBJ1-4; TRBD1 agrees at 9 bases. Looked up from germline, CDR1 is SGHAT and CDR2 is FQNNGV. This CDR3 has 13 amino acids. After removal of 1 base from V and 10 bases from J, the junction contained 1 base not matched to a gene. Written as DNA, the CDR3 is TGTGCCAGCAGCTTAGGACAGGGGGGAAAACTGTTTTTT. Protein sequence: CASSLGQGGKLFF.

The V and J genes are TRBV6-1 and TRBJ1-5, with 8 bases identical to TRBD1. This CDR3 is built from 14 residues. Germline CDR1 MNHNS, CDR2 SASEGT. The junction had 5 bases not matched to a gene; V was cut back by 4 bases and J by 6 bases. CDR3 sequence reads: CASSGQGFSQPQHF. The CDR3 nucleotides are TGTGCCAGCAGTGGACAGGGGTTTAGTCAGCCCCAGCATTTT.

The chain is built from TRBV19 and TRBJ1-2, with D maybe TRBD1 (6 bases). There are 14 residues in the CDR3. Trimming left V 4 bases short and J 6 bases short, with 15 bases between. From germline, CDR1 is LNHDA and CDR2 SQIVND (reference sequence). CDR3 DNA sequence: TGTGCCAGTAGTAAGGGGGATGAGTGGAATGGCTACACCTTC. Translating it yields CASSKGDEWNGYTF.

The genes are TRBV7-2 and TRBJ1-5, with 7 bases matching TRBD1. This CDR3 is 14 amino acids long. With V trimmed by 5 bases and J by 2 bases, 3 bases remained unmatched. Germline loops: CDR1 SGHTA, CDR2 FQGNSA. The chain's CDR3 is CASSAGTGNQPQHF. CDR3 nucleotide sequence: TGTGCCAGCAGCGCCGGGACAGGCAATCAGCCCCAGCATTTT.

A word on this clone: Relative to the germline gene, one junction end is altered; a read error may explain this. The V gene is TRBV6-2 or TRBV6-3, the J gene TRBJ2-4, with a possible D match to TRBD1 (6 bases). Germline CDR1 MNHEY, CDR2 SVGEGT. The CDR3 is 13 amino acids. The DNA for the CDR3 is TGTGCCAGCAGTTACTCCGCGGCGGACAGTTCGGATTTC. It encodes CASSYSAADSSDF.

In the case of this clone: The same CDR3 also results from other DNA sequences found in this sample. The chain combines TRBV18 with TRBJ2-3; 8 bases are shared with TRBD2. The CDR3 extends over 15 amino acids. CDR1 and CDR2 (germline): KGHSH, LQKENI. After removal of 0 bases from V and 5 bases from J, the junction contained 4 bases not matched to a gene. CDR3 coding DNA: TGTGCCAGCTCACCACCGGCCGGGGGGGGAGATACGCAGTATTTT. This encodes CASSPPAGGGDTQYF.

The rearrangement uses TRBV7-3 and TRBJ2-5; 8 bases are a match to TRBD2. The CDR3 sequence is 14 residues long. Germline CDR1 SGHTA, CDR2 FQGTGA. V trimming: 3 bases; J trimming: 8 bases; junction bases outside the gene matches: 8. The DNA for the CDR3 is TGTGCCAGCAGCTTGATAGCGGGGTGGGGAACCCAGTACTTC. This codes for CASSLIAGWGTQYF.

This chain uses TRBV5-1 with TRBJ2-2; D perhaps matches TRBD2 (6 bases). The CDR3 loop spans 15 amino acids. With 4 bases removed from V and 4 bases from J, the gap between germline ends came to 14 bases. The germline gives CDR1 SGHRS, CDR2 YFSETQ. CDR3 sequence (DNA): TGCGCCAGCAGCCCCGGAGGGGTGGGCACCGGGGAGCTGTTTTTT. Its protein is CASSPGGVGTGELFF.

The chain combines TRBV18 with TRBJ1-1; D gene ambiguous. Trimming shortened V by 5 bases and J by 4 bases, and 8 bases separated the two germline ends. The V gene's germline CDR1 is KGHSH and CDR2 LQKENI. The CDR3 loop spans 12 amino acids. The CDR3 spells CASSYIGTEAFF. The DNA of the CDR3 is TGTGCCAGCTCATATATCGGCACTGAAGCTTTCTTT.

J is TRBJ2-2 and V is TRBV4-1, with TRBD2 identical over 7 bases. The CDR3 sequence is 19 residues long. Germline V lookup: CDR1 MGHRA, CDR2 YSYEKL. V shed 1 base, J shed 1 base, and the junction held 12 bases outside the gene matches. The CDR3: CASSQGRVPLAENTGELFF. CDR3 nucleotide sequence: TGCGCCAGCAGCCAAGGCCGGGTACCCCTAGCGGAGAACACCGGGGAGCTGTTTTTT.

V is TRBV18 and J is TRBJ1-1; D is ambiguous. CDR3 size: 13 residues. CDR1 is KGHSH and CDR2 is LQKENI in the germline V gene. Trimming removed 3 bases at V and 2 bases at J, with 7 bases between. The DNA of the CDR3 is TGTGCCAGCTCACCTTCTCTTAACACTGAAGCTTTCTTT. Translating it yields CASSPSLNTEAFF.